Reported below is one T cell receptor (beta chain). The antigen remains undetermined. CDR3 length: 15 amino acids. Germline lookup yields CDR1 LGHNA and CDR2 YNFKEQ. V lost 0 bases and J 9 bases, leaving 15 bases between the germline ends. The PCR employed 60 Vbeta primers together with 13 Jbeta primers. Produced via immunoSEQ multiplex PCR; TCRdb's table is partial and in-frame only. The profile covers about 40,000 clones, with roughly three quarters appearing a single time and roughly 4% taken by the ten largest. This entry belongs to a study of cytomegalovirus exposure and HLA in healthy donors. Study-wide background: Of about 390 genotyped donors, 81% grouped in the Caucasian-associated ancestry cluster.

Study conclusions and caveats: In a later analysis, roughly 17,000 TCR beta sequences were associated with HLA alleles at 0.05 false discovery rate. A later analysis showed that HLA-associated TCR beta chains had undergone more clonal expansion than equally common others. Because they were indistinguishable, some V segments, including TRBV6-2 and TRBV6-3, were excluded.

Source material: PBMCs. The sequence came from a man aged 35-49 years in good health and CMV-seronegative. The V and J genes are TRBV4-2 and TRBJ2-4; no reliable D call. The CDR3 nucleotides read TGTGCCAGCAGCCAAGATAGAGCTAGTGACCGCATTCAGTACTTC. Translation gives CASSQDRASDRIQYF.